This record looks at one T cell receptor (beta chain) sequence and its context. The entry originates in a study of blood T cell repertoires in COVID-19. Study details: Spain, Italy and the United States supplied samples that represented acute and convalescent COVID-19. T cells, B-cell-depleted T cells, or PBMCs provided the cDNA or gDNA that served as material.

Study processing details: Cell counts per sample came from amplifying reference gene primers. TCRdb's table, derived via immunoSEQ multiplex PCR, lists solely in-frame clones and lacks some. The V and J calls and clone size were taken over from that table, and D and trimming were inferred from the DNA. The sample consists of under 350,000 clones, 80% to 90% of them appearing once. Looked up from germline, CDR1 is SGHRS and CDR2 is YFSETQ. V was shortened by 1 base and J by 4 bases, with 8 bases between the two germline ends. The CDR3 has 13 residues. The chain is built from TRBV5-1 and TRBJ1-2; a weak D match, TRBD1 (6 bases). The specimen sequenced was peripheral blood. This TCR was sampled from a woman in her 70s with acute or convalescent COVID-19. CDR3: CASSLRGGYGYTF. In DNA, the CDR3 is TGCGCCAGCAGCTTGAGGGGGGGCTATGGCTACACCTTC. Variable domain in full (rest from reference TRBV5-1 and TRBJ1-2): KAGVTQTPRYLIKTRGQQVTLSCSPISGHRSVSWYQQTPGQGLQFLFEYFSETQRNKGNFPGRFSGRQFSNSRSEMNVSTLELGDSALYLCASSLRGGYGYTFGSGTRLTVV.